This T cell receptor (beta chain) emerged from a study of CD8+CD57+ T cells in acquired aplastic anemia. This clonotype was found a few times. Its specificity is unknown. Patients picked for sequencing had shown CD8+CD57+ cell expansion detected by flow cytometry. Blood was sampled before the patients had received any therapy. CDR3 size: 17 residues. After removal of 6 bases from V and 4 bases from J, the junction contained 15 bases not matched to a gene. Template material for TCR beta VDJ and CDR3 profiling consisted of genomic DNA. MiXCR, applied by TCRdb to the reads, yields one record per CDR3 protein. The table has 170,000 or so distinct CDR3 sequences, 40% to 50% seen once. Study-level points and caveats: No significant difference in CD8+ Simpson's diversity was found between patients and controls. Around 29 CD8+ CDR3 sequences were shared between patients and controls.

Input material: sorted CD4+, CD8+, or CD8+CD57+ T cells (not recorded which) from PBMCs. This chain links TRBV12-3 or TRBV12-4 with TRBJ2-1; 7 nucleotides align to TRBD2. This TCR was sampled from a human donor with aplastic anemia. CDR3 sequence reads: CASSFKAGTHVYNEQFF. In nucleotides, the CDR3 is TGTGCCAGCAGCTTCAAAGCGGGAACGCACGTATACAATGAGCAGTTCTTC.